This TCR beta chain was documented in a study of blood T cells in healthy people across ages. PCR was performed a second time for about 7 to 12 cycles using a sample-barcoded 5' primer and a J-beta primer mix. TCRdb called the 5' RACE reads again in MiXCR, with one record for every CDR3 protein. In the table there are 550,000 to 700,000 distinct CDR3 sequences, 25% to 30% of which are singletons. No fewer than 7 million PBMCs went into each sample. The CDR3 length is 12 residues. V was shortened by 3 bases and J by 9 bases, with 11 bases between the two germline ends. Germline CDR1 and CDR2: ENHRY and SYGVKD.

V and J are TRBV10-3 and TRBJ1-2, with D hard to call. Sequencing was carried out using blood. The sequence was obtained from a woman between 65 and 79 years old in good health. The CDR3 DNA follows: TGTGCCATCAGTGAAGGAAGTGGACGCTACACCTTC. Its protein product is CAISEGSGRYTF.